The rows below give T cell receptor beta chains drawn from one sample of a study of blood T cell repertoires in COVID-19. The data were produced by immunoSEQ multiplex PCR, yet TCRdb's version contains in-frame clones alone and is incomplete. The sample yields approximately 88,000 clones, more than 75% seen once. Input material: peripheral blood. These receptors were taken from a woman aged 65 to 85 with acute or convalescent COVID-19. Each CDR3 is given with its conserved first and last residue. Each record gives: J gene, clone size, D gene, V gene, CDR3 DNA, CDR3 protein. The D gene is left open where the match is weak. Only some rows state a clone size, as once, few, many or a class for expanded clones.

j_gene: TRBJ2-6
abundance: -
d_gene: -
v_gene: TRBV3-1/TRBV3-2
CDR3nt: TGTGCCAGCAGCCCCTTTTGGGGGGGGGCATCCGGGGCCAACGTCCTGACTTTC
CDR3aa: CASSPFWGGASGANVLTF

j_gene: TRBJ2-5
abundance: -
d_gene: TRBD2
v_gene: TRBV4-2
CDR3nt: TGTGCCAGCAGCCAAGATCAGCAGCGGGGGGGCGGAGAGACCCAGTACTTC
CDR3aa: CASSQDQQRGGGETQYF

j_gene: TRBJ1-1
abundance: -
d_gene: -
v_gene: TRBV11-2
CDR3nt: TGTGCCAGCAGCTTTGGCGGGATGAACACTGAAGCTTTCTTT
CDR3aa: CASSFGGMNTEAFF

j_gene: TRBJ2-4
abundance: -
d_gene: -
v_gene: TRBV2
CDR3nt: TGTGCCAGCAGTTTGTGGGAGTGGGCCAAAAACATTCAGTACTTC
CDR3aa: CASSLWEWAKNIQYF

j_gene: TRBJ2-1
abundance: -
d_gene: TRBD2
v_gene: TRBV4-1
CDR3nt: TGCGCCAGCAGCCAAGGTTCGCTAGCGGGGGGTGGTGATGAGCAGTTCTTC
CDR3aa: CASSQGSLAGGGDEQFF

j_gene: TRBJ1-2
abundance: -
d_gene: -
v_gene: TRBV19
CDR3nt: TGTGCCAGTAACCCAAGCGGGGGGCTCTATGGCTACACCTTC
CDR3aa: CASNPSGGLYGYTF

j_gene: TRBJ1-1
abundance: -
d_gene: -
v_gene: TRBV28
CDR3nt: TGTGCCAGCAGTTTATACATGAACCAGAACACTGAAGCTTTCTTT
CDR3aa: CASSLYMNQNTEAFF

j_gene: TRBJ1-1
abundance: -
d_gene: -
v_gene: TRBV2
CDR3nt: TGTGCCAGCAGTGAGCAGGTTGAAGCTTTCTTT
CDR3aa: CASSEQVEAFF

j_gene: TRBJ2-2
abundance: -
d_gene: TRBD1
v_gene: TRBV6-6
CDR3nt: TGTGCCAGCAGCCTCGGACAGGGAAGGACCGGGGAGCTGTTTTTT
CDR3aa: CASSLGQGRTGELFF

j_gene: TRBJ1-1
abundance: -
d_gene: -
v_gene: TRBV11-3
CDR3nt: TGTGCCAGCAGCCGCTCCAGGGCAGAGAAAGCTTTCTTT
CDR3aa: CASSRSRAEKAFF

j_gene: TRBJ2-5
abundance: once
d_gene: TRBD2
v_gene: TRBV5-8
CDR3nt: TGTGCCAGCGCCCGAGGGACTAGCGGGGGCAAAGAGACCCAGTACTTC
CDR3aa: CASARGTSGGKETQYF

j_gene: TRBJ1-5
abundance: -
d_gene: -
v_gene: TRBV10-2
CDR3nt: TGCGCCAGCAGCTCCCCCAATCAGCCCCAGCATTTT
CDR3aa: CASSSPNQPQHF

j_gene: TRBJ1-2
abundance: -
d_gene: -
v_gene: TRBV30
CDR3nt: TGTGCCTGGAAAGGGGACTTGAGAGACTATGGCTACACCTTC
CDR3aa: CAWKGDLRDYGYTF

j_gene: TRBJ1-5
abundance: -
d_gene: TRBD1
v_gene: TRBV5-1
CDR3nt: TGCGCCAGCAGCCCTGGACAGGGGGCGCGAAGCAATCAGCCCCAGCATTTT
CDR3aa: CASSPGQGARSNQPQHF

j_gene: TRBJ2-2
abundance: -
d_gene: TRBD2
v_gene: TRBV18
CDR3nt: TGTGCCACCGCACCGTATAGCGGGAGGGCCTCGAACACCGGGGAGCTGTTTTTT
CDR3aa: CATAPYSGRASNTGELFF

j_gene: TRBJ2-3
abundance: -
d_gene: TRBD2
v_gene: TRBV2
CDR3nt: TGTGCCAGCAACAAGGGGACTAGCGGGGGCACAGATACGCAGTATTTT
CDR3aa: CASNKGTSGGTDTQYF

j_gene: TRBJ2-2
abundance: -
d_gene: -
v_gene: TRBV13
CDR3nt: TGTGCCAGCAGCTCCCAGACTGTCACGAGCACCGGGGAGCTGTTTTTT
CDR3aa: CASSSQTVTSTGELFF

j_gene: TRBJ2-2
abundance: -
d_gene: TRBD2
v_gene: TRBV5-1
CDR3nt: TGCGCCAGCAGCTTGTTAGCGGGGAACACCGGGGAGCTGTTTTTT
CDR3aa: CASSLLAGNTGELFF

j_gene: TRBJ1-2
abundance: -
d_gene: -
v_gene: TRBV5-1
CDR3nt: TGCGCCAGCAGCTTCGGACAGTCTTATGGCTACACCTTC
CDR3aa: CASSFGQSYGYTF

j_gene: TRBJ2-5
abundance: -
d_gene: -
v_gene: TRBV6-5
CDR3nt: TGTGCCAGCAGCGACAGGTCGAGAGAGACCCAGTACTTC
CDR3aa: CASSDRSRETQYF

j_gene: TRBJ2-3
abundance: -
d_gene: TRBD2
v_gene: TRBV5-1
CDR3nt: TGCGCCAGCAGCTTGGGGGGACTAGCGGGAAGAGATACGCAGTATTTT
CDR3aa: CASSLGGLAGRDTQYF

j_gene: TRBJ2-3
abundance: -
d_gene: -
v_gene: TRBV6-2/TRBV6-3
CDR3nt: TGTGCCAGCAGTTCACCGGTCCCTGGCACAGATACGCAGTATTTT
CDR3aa: CASSSPVPGTDTQYF

j_gene: TRBJ1-4
abundance: -
d_gene: TRBD1
v_gene: TRBV5-6
CDR3nt: TGTGCCAGCAGCTGGGACAGGGGGCTCCAAAAACTGTTTTTT
CDR3aa: CASSWDRGLQKLFF

j_gene: TRBJ1-1
abundance: -
d_gene: -
v_gene: TRBV18
CDR3nt: TGTGCCAGCTCACGGAGGGGAGGGGGGAACACTGAAGCTTTCTTT
CDR3aa: CASSRRGGGNTEAFF

j_gene: TRBJ1-1
abundance: -
d_gene: -
v_gene: TRBV30
CDR3nt: TGTGCCTGGAGTGTACAAGGGGTGACTGAAGCTTTCTTT
CDR3aa: CAWSVQGVTEAFF

j_gene: TRBJ1-2
abundance: -
d_gene: -
v_gene: TRBV6-5
CDR3nt: TGTGCCAGCAAAGACGGGGGGTACGGCTACACCTTC
CDR3aa: CASKDGGYGYTF

j_gene: TRBJ2-6
abundance: -
d_gene: -
v_gene: TRBV19
CDR3nt: TGTGCCAGTAGTACCGACAGATCTGGGGCCAACGTCCTGACTTTC
CDR3aa: CASSTDRSGANVLTF

j_gene: TRBJ1-1
abundance: once
d_gene: TRBD1
v_gene: TRBV29-1
CDR3nt: TGCAGCGTTCAACGGACAGGTCCTGAAGCTTTCTTT
CDR3aa: CSVQRTGPEAFF

j_gene: TRBJ2-3
abundance: -
d_gene: TRBD2
v_gene: TRBV5-4
CDR3nt: TGTGCCAGCAGCTTGGGACTAGCAACAAAGACCACCACAGATACGCAGTATTTT
CDR3aa: CASSLGLATKTTTDTQYF

j_gene: TRBJ2-3
abundance: -
d_gene: TRBD1
v_gene: TRBV7-2
CDR3nt: TGTGCCAGCAGCCTCAACCCCGGACAGGGGCCCACAGATACGCAGTATTTT
CDR3aa: CASSLNPGQGPTDTQYF

j_gene: TRBJ2-3
abundance: -
d_gene: -
v_gene: TRBV20-1
CDR3nt: TGCAGTGCTAGTGGACTGCCCACAGATACGCAGTATTTT
CDR3aa: CSASGLPTDTQYF

j_gene: TRBJ2-4
abundance: -
d_gene: TRBD1
v_gene: TRBV11-2
CDR3nt: TGTGCCAGCAGTCTAGACAGGGGGGACATTCAGTACTTC
CDR3aa: CASSLDRGDIQYF

j_gene: TRBJ2-1
abundance: few
d_gene: TRBD2
v_gene: TRBV5-5
CDR3nt: TGTGCCAGCAGCTTGGACCCAACTAGCGGGGTATTCTCCTACAATGAGCAGTTCTTC
CDR3aa: CASSLDPTSGVFSYNEQFF

j_gene: TRBJ1-4
abundance: -
d_gene: -
v_gene: TRBV20-1
CDR3nt: TGCAGTGCTAGCCCTACCGGAGAACTGTTTTTT
CDR3aa: CSASPTGELFF

j_gene: TRBJ1-2
abundance: -
d_gene: -
v_gene: TRBV7-2
CDR3nt: TGTGCCAGCAGCTTAAACAGTATATATGGCTACACCTTC
CDR3aa: CASSLNSIYGYTF

j_gene: TRBJ1-2
abundance: once
d_gene: -
v_gene: TRBV29-1
CDR3nt: TGCAGCGTTGAAAGGAGGGGCGCGAGGGAGGCTAACTATGGCTACACCTTC
CDR3aa: CSVERRGAREANYGYTF

j_gene: TRBJ2-1
abundance: -
d_gene: -
v_gene: TRBV7-2
CDR3nt: TGTGCCAGTGCCCGGGCGTTAGGGGGAGTCGGTGAGCAGTTCTTC
CDR3aa: CASARALGGVGEQFF

j_gene: TRBJ2-5
abundance: once
d_gene: TRBD1
v_gene: TRBV27
CDR3nt: TGTGCCAGCAGTGCACGGACAGGGCGGGCGGAGACCCAGTACTTC
CDR3aa: CASSARTGRAETQYF

j_gene: TRBJ1-3
abundance: -
d_gene: -
v_gene: TRBV5-4
CDR3nt: TGTGCCAGCAGCTTGGTCGGGACAAGCTCTGGAAACACCATATATTTT
CDR3aa: CASSLVGTSSGNTIYF

j_gene: TRBJ1-3
abundance: -
d_gene: -
v_gene: TRBV14
CDR3nt: TGTGCCAGCAGCCAAGTACCAGAGGGTGGAAACACCATATATTTT
CDR3aa: CASSQVPEGGNTIYF

j_gene: TRBJ2-2
abundance: -
d_gene: -
v_gene: TRBV4-1
CDR3nt: TGCGCCAGCAGCCGCCGTGACGGCACCGGGAGCACCGGGGAGCTGTTTTTT
CDR3aa: CASSRRDGTGSTGELFF

j_gene: TRBJ2-1
abundance: once
d_gene: TRBD2
v_gene: TRBV7-2
CDR3nt: TGTGCCAGCAGCCCGGGACTAGCGGGTAGGGATGAGCAGTTCTTC
CDR3aa: CASSPGLAGRDEQFF

j_gene: TRBJ2-5
abundance: -
d_gene: -
v_gene: TRBV4-1
CDR3nt: TGCGCCAGCAGCCAAGAGGAAGTGAGGGAGACCCAGTACTTC
CDR3aa: CASSQEEVRETQYF

j_gene: TRBJ1-5
abundance: -
d_gene: -
v_gene: TRBV19
CDR3nt: TGTGCCAGTAGTATGTCTCGGAATCAGCCCCAGCATTTT
CDR3aa: CASSMSRNQPQHF

j_gene: TRBJ1-1
abundance: once
d_gene: -
v_gene: TRBV5-4
CDR3nt: TGTGCCAGCAGCTTTTATCTAACCGGGGGACCCGGGTCCGTGAACACTGAAGCTTTCTTT
CDR3aa: CASSFYLTGGPGSVNTEAFF

j_gene: TRBJ1-4
abundance: -
d_gene: -
v_gene: TRBV7-8
CDR3nt: TGTGCCAGCAGCTTACAGGGGTCGGAACGGTTTTTT
CDR3aa: CASSLQGSERFF

j_gene: TRBJ2-3
abundance: -
d_gene: TRBD2
v_gene: TRBV3-1/TRBV3-2
CDR3nt: TGTGCCAGCAGCCAACCTAGCGGGAGGGGGAGAGATACGCAGTATTTT
CDR3aa: CASSQPSGRGRDTQYF

j_gene: TRBJ2-1
abundance: -
d_gene: -
v_gene: TRBV7-9
CDR3nt: TGTGCCAGCGGGCCCGTGGCGAGCTCCTACAATGAGCAGTTCTTC
CDR3aa: CASGPVASSYNEQFF

j_gene: TRBJ2-1
abundance: -
d_gene: -
v_gene: TRBV20-1
CDR3nt: TGCAGTCTTCTCCGGTCCAATGAGCAGTTCTTC
CDR3aa: CSLLRSNEQFF

j_gene: TRBJ1-5
abundance: -
d_gene: TRBD1
v_gene: TRBV6-6
CDR3nt: TGTGCCAGCAGCAGGGGGGACCAGCCCCAGCATTTT
CDR3aa: CASSRGDQPQHF

j_gene: TRBJ1-3
abundance: -
d_gene: TRBD1
v_gene: TRBV5-6
CDR3nt: TGTGCCAGCGGGGAACAGGGGGCTGGAAACACCATATATTTT
CDR3aa: CASGEQGAGNTIYF

j_gene: TRBJ1-2
abundance: -
d_gene: -
v_gene: TRBV19
CDR3nt: TGTGCCAGTAGGACAGGAGAAACTAACTATGGCTACACCTTC
CDR3aa: CASRTGETNYGYTF